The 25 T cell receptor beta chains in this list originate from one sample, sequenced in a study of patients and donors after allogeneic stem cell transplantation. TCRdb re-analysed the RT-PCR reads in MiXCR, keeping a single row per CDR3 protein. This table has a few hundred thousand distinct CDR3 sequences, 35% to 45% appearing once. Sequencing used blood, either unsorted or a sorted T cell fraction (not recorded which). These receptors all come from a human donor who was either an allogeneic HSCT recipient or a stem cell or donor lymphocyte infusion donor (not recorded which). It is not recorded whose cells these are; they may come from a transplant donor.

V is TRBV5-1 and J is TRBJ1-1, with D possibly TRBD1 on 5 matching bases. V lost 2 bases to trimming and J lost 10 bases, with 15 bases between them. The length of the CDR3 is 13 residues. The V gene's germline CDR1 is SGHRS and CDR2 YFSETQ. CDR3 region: CASSFLPGTSAFF. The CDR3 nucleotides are TGCGCCAGCAGCTTCCTGCCCGGGACGTCAGCTTTCTTT. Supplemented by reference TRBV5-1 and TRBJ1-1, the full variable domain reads KAGVTQTPRYLIKTRGQQVTLSCSPISGHRSVSWYQQTPGQGLQFLFEYFSETQRNKGNFPGRFSGRQFSNSRSEMNVSTLELGDSALYLCASSFLPGTSAFFGQGTRLTVV.

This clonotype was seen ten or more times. The CDR3 is CASSLDTGANYGYTF. CDR3 nucleotide sequence: TGTGCCAGCAGTTTAGATACCGGTGCTAACTATGGCTACACCTTC. V usage is TRBV12-3 or TRBV12-4 and J usage is TRBJ1-2; D is unclear. V gave up 1 base and J gave up 0 bases, with 9 bases separating them. The CDR3 length is 15 residues.

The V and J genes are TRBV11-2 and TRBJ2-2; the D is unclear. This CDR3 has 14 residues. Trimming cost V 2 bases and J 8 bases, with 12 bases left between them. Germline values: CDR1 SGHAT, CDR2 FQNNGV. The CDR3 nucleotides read TGTGCCAGCAGCTTAAACACCCTCCCTGGGGAGCTGTTTTTT. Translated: CASSLNTLPGELFF.

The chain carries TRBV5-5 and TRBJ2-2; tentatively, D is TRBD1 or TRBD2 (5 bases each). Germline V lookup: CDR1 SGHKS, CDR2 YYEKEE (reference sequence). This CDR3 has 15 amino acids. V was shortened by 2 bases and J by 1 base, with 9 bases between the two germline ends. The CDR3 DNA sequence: TGTGCCAGCAGCTTTCGGGACGGGAACACCGGGGAGCTGTTTTTT. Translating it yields CASSFRDGNTGELFF.

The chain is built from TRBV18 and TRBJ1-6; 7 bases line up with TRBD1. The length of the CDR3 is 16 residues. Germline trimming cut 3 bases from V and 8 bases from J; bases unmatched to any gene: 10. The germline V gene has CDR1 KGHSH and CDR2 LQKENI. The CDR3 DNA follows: TGTGCCAGCTCACCCCGTGAGGGGGCAAACGATTCACCCCTCCACTTT. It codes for CASSPREGANDSPLHF.

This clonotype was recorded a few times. CDR3 DNA: TGCGCCAGCAGCCAAGTGACGACCACAGGAGGAGGAAACACCATATATTTT. Its translation: CASSQVTTTGGGNTIYF. The gene calls are TRBV4-3 and TRBJ1-3; weak D call: TRBD1 (5 bases). This CDR3 region has 17 residues. V dropped 1 base and J dropped 4 bases, with 17 bases sitting between them. Germline values: CDR1 LGHNA, CDR2 YSLEER.

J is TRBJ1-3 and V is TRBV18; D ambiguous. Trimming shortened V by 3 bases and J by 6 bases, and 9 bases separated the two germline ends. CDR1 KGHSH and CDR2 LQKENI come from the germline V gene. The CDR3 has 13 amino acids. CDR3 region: CASSPFVENTIYF. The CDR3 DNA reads TGTGCCAGCTCACCCTTCGTCGAAAACACCATATATTTT. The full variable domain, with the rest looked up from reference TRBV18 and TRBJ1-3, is NAGVMQNPRHLVRRRGQEARLRCSPMKGHSHVYWYRQLPEEGLKFMVYLQKENIIDESGMPKERFSAEFPKEGPSILRIQQVVRGDSAAYFCASSPFVENTIYFGEGSWLTVV.

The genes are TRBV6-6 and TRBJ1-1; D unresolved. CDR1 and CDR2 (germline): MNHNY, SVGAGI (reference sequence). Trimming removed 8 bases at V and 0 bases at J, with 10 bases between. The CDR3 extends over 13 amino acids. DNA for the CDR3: TGTGCCAGCGAGGCTACTATGAACACTGAAGCTTTCTTT. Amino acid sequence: CASEATMNTEAFF.

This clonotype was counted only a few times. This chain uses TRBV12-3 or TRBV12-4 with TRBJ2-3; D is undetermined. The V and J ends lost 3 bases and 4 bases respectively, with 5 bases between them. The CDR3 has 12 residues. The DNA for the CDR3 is TGTGCCAGCAGTTTCGCGGCAGATACGCAGTATTTT. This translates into CASSFAADTQYF.

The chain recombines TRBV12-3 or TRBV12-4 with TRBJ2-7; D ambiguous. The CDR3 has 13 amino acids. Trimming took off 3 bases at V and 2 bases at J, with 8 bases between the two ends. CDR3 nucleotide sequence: TGTGCCAGCAGTTTTGGAGTAACCTACGAGCAGTACTTC. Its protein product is CASSFGVTYEQYF.

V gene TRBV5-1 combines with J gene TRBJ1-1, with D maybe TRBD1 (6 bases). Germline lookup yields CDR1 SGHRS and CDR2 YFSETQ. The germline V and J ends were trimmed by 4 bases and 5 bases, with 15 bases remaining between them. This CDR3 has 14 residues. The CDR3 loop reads CASSVQGQQTEAFF. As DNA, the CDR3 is TGCGCCAGCAGCGTACAGGGCCAACAGACTGAAGCTTTCTTT. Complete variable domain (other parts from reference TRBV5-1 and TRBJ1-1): KAGVTQTPRYLIKTRGQQVTLSCSPISGHRSVSWYQQTPGQGLQFLFEYFSETQRNKGNFPGRFSGRQFSNSRSEMNVSTLELGDSALYLCASSVQGQQTEAFFGQGTRLTVV.

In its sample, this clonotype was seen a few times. CDR3 sequence reads: CASHRAQETQYF. DNA for the CDR3: TGTGCCAGCCATAGGGCCCAAGAGACCCAGTACTTC. V usage is TRBV6-5 and J usage is TRBJ2-5; D is uncertain. CDR1 is MNHEY, CDR2 SVGAGI, per germline. The CDR3 totals 12 residues. With 8 bases removed from V and 1 base from J, the gap between germline ends came to 8 bases.

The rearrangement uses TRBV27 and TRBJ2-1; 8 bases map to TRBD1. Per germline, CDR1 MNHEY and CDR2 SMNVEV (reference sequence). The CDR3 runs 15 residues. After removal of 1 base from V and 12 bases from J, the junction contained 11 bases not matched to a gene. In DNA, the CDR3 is TGTGCCAGCAGTTTATGGCCAGGGGGCGAATTAGGGCAGTTCTTC. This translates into CASSLWPGGELGQFF.

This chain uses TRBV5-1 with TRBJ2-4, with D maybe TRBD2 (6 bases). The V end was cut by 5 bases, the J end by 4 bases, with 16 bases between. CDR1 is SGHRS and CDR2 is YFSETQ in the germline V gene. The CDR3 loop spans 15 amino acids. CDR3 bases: TGCGCCAGCAGGGGAGGCGGCCAGGGTAAAAACATTCAGTACTTC. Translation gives CASRGGGQGKNIQYF.

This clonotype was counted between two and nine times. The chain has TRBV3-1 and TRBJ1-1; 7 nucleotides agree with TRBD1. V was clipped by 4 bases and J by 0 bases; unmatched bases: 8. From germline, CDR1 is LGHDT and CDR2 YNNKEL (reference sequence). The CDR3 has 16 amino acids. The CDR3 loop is CASSRRDSYMNTEAFF. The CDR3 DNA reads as TGTGCCAGCAGCCGGCGGGACAGTTACATGAACACTGAAGCTTTCTTT.

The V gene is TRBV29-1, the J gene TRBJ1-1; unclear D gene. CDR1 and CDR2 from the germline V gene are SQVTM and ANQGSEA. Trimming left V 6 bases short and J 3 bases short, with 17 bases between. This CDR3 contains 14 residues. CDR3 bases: TGCAGCGTAGCCCCCTGGAGGAGGGACACTGAAGCTTTCTTT. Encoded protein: CSVAPWRRDTEAFF. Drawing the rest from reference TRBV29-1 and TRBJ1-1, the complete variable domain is SAVISQKPSRDICQRGTSLTIQCQVDSQVTMMFWYRQQPGQSLTLIATANQGSEATYESGFVIDKFPISRPNLTFSTLTVSNMSPEDSSIYLCSVAPWRRDTEAFFGQGTRLTVV.

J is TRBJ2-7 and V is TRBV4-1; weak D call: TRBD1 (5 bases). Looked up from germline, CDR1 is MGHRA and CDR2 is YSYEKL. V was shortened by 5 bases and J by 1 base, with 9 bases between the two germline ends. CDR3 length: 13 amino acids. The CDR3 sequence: CASSETASYEQYF. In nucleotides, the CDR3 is TGCGCCAGCAGCGAGACAGCTTCCTACGAGCAGTACTTC.

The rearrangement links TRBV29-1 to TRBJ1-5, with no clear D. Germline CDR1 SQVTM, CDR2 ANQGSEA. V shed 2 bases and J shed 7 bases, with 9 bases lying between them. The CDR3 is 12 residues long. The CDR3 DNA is TGCAGCGTTGAATGGGAAGGGCAGCCCCAGCATTTT. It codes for CSVEWEGQPQHF.

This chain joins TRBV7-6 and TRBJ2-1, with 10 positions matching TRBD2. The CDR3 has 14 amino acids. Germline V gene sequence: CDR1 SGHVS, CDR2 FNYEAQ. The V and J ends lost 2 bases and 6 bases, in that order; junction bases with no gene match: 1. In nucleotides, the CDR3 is TGTGCCAGCAGCTTATTAGCGGGGGGCAATGAGCAGTTCTTC. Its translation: CASSLLAGGNEQFF.

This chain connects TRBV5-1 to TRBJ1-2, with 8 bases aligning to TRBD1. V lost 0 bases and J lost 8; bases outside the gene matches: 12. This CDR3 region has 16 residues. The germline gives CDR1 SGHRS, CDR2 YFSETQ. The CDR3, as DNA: TGCGCCAGCAGCTTGGACAGGGGGACAGGCCCATTGGGCTACACCTTC. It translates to CASSLDRGTGPLGYTF.

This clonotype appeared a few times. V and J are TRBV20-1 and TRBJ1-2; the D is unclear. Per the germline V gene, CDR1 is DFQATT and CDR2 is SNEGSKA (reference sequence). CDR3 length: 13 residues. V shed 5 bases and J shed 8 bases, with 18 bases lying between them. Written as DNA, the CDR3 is TGCAGTGCTCCGGGAGTAGGGTCCTTCGGCTACACCTTC. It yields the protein CSAPGVGSFGYTF.

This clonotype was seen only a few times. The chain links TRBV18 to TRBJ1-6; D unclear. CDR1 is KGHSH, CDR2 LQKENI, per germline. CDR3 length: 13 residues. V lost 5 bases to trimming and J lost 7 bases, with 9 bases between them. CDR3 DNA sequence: TGTGCCAGCTCAACCTCGAGGAATTCACCCCTCCACTTT. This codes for CASSTSRNSPLHF.

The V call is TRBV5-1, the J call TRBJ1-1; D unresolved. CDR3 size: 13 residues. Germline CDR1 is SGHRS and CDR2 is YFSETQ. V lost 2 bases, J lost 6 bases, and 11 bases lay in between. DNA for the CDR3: TGCGCCAGCAGCTTTTCCGCGGGCTCTGAAGCTTTCTTT. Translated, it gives CASSFSAGSEAFF.

For the CDR3, the DNA is TGTGCCAGCAACCCGGACCCAGCAAGAGCTTACGAGCAGTACTTC. Its protein product is CASNPDPARAYEQYF. J is TRBJ2-7 and V is TRBV2, with D uncertain. Germline V CDR1 and CDR2: SNHLY, FYNNEI. V lost 7 bases to trimming and J lost 4 bases, with 20 bases between them. This CDR3 comprises 15 residues. The full variable domain, rest sourced from reference TRBV2 and TRBJ2-7, is EPEVTQTPSHQVTQMGQEVILRCVPISNHLYFYWYRQILGQKVEFLVSFYNNEISEKSEIFDDQFSVERPDGSNFTLKIRSTKLEDSAMYFCASNPDPARAYEQYFGPGTRLTVT.

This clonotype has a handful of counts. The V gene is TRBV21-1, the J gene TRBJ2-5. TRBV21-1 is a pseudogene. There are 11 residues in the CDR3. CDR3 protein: CASLRKETQYF. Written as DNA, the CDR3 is TGTGCCAGCCTCCGGAAAGAGACCCAGTACTTC.